The clone carrying this T cell receptor (beta chain) has only one observation. CD4+ cell separation produced CD45RA+ naive and CD45RA-negative memory subsets. The record originates from a study of shared clonotypes between healthy human individuals. CDR1 and CDR2 from the germline V gene are MNHEY and SVGAGI. Trimming took off 2 bases at V and 8 bases at J, with 13 bases between the two ends. The CDR3 is made up of 14 amino acids. The test was conducted at deep level. Measured with immunoSEQ multiplex PCR; TCRdb has only the in-frame clones, and not every one. The data contain 2 million to 3 million clones, around 94% of them seen just once; the ten biggest clones take up over 0.12%.

The chain employs TRBV6-5 and TRBJ2-4; D is perhaps TRBD2 (7 bases). Sequenced: naive CD4+ T cells sorted from blood. Subset described: CD45RA+ positively selected. This TCR was sampled from a man aged 18 to 29 in good health. This CDR3 reads CASSYKGGPDIQYF. In nucleotides, the CDR3 is TGTGCCAGCAGTTACAAGGGGGGGCCCGACATTCAGTACTTC.